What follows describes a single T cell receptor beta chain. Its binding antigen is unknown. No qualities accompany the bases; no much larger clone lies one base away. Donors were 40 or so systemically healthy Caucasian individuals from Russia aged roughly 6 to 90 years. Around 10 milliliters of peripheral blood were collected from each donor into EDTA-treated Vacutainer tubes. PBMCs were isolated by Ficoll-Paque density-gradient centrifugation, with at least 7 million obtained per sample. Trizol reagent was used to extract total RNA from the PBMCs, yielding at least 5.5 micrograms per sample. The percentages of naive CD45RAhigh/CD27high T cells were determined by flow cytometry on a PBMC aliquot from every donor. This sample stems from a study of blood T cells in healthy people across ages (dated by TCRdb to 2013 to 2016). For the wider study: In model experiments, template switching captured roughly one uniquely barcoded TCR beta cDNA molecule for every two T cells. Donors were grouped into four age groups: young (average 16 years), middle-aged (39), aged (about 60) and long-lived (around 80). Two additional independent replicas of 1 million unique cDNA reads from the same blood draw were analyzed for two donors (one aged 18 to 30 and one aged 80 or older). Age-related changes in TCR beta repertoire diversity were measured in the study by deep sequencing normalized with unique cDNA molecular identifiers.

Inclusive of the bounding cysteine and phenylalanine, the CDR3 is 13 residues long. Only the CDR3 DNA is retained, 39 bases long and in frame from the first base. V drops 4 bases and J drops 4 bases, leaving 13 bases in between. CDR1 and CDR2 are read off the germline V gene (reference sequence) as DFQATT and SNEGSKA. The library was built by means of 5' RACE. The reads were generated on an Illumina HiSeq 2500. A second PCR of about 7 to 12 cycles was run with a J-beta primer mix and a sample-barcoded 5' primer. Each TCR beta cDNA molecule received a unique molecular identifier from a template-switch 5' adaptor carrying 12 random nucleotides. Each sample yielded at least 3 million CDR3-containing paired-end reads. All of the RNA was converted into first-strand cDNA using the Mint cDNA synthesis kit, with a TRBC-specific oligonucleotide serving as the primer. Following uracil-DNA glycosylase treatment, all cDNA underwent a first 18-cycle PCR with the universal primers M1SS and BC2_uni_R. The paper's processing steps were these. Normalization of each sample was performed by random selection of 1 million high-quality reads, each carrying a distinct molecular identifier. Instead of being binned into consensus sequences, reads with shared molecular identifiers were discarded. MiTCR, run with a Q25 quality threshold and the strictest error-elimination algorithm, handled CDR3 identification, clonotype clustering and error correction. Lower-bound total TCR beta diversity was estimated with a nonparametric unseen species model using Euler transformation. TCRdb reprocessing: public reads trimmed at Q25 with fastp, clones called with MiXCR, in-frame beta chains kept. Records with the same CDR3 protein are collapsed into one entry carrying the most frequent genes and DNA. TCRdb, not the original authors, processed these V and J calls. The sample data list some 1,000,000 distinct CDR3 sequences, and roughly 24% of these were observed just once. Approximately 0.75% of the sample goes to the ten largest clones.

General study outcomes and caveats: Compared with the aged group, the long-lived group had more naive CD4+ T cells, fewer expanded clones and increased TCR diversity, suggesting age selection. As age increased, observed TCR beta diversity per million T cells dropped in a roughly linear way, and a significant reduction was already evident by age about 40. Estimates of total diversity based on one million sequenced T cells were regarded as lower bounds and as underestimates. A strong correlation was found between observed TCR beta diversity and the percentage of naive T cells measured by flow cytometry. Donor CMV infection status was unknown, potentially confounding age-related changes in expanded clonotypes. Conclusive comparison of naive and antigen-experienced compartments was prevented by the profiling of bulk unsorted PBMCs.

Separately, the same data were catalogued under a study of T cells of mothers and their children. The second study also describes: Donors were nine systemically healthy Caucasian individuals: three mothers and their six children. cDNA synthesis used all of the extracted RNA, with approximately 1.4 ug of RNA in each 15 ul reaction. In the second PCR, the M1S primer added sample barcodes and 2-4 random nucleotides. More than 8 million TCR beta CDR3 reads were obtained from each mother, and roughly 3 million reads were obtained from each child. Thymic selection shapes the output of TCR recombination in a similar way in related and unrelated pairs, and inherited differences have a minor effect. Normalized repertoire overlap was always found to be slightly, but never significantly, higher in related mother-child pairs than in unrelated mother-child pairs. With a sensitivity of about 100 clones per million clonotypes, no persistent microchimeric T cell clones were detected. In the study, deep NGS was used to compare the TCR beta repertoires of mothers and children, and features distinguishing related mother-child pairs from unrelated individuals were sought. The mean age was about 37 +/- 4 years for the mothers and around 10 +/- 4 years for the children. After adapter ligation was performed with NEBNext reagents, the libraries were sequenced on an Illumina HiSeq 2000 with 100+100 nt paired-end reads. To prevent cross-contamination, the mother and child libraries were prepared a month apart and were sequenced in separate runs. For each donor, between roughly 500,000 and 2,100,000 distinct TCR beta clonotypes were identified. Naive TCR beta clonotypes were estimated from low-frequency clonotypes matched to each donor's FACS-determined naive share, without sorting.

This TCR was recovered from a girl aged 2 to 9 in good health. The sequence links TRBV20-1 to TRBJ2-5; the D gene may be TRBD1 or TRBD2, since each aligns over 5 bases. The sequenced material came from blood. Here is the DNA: TGCAGTGCTAACTCTCTGGGGGTAGAGACCCAGTACTTC. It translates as CSANSLGVETQYF.